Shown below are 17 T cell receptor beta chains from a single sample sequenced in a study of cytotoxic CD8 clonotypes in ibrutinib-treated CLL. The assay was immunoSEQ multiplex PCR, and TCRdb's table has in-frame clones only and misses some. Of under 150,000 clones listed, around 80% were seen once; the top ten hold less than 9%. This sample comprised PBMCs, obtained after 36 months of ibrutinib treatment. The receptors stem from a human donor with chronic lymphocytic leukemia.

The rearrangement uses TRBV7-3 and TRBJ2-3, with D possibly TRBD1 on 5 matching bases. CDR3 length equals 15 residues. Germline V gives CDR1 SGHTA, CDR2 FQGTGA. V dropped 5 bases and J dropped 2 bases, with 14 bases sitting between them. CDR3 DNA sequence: TGTGCCAGCAGCCGAGTAACAGGACCCACAGATACGCAGTATTTT. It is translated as CASSRVTGPTDTQYF.

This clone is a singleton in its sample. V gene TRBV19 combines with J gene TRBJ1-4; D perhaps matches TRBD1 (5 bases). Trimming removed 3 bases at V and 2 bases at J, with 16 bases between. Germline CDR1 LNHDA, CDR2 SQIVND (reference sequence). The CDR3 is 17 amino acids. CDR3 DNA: TGTGCCAGTAGTATCTCGTTGGGACCCCGGACTAATGAAAAACTGTTTTTT. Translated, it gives CASSISLGPRTNEKLFF.

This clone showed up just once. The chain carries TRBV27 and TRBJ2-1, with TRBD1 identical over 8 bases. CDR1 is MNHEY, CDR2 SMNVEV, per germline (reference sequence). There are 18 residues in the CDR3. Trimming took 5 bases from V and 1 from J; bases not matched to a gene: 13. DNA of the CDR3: TGTGCCAGCAGTCAACGACAGGGGCCCTTCGTATCCTACAATGAGCAGTTCTTC. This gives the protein CASSQRQGPFVSYNEQFF.

CDR3 sequence: CASSLETAVSYNEQFF. As DNA, the CDR3 is TGCGCCAGCAGCTTGGAGACAGCCGTGTCCTACAATGAGCAGTTCTTC. The chain couples TRBV5-1 to TRBJ2-1; D possibly corresponds to TRBD1 (5 bases). CDR3 size: 16 residues. With 0 bases removed from V and 1 base from J, the gap between germline ends came to 11 bases. Germline CDR1 and CDR2: SGHRS and YFSETQ.

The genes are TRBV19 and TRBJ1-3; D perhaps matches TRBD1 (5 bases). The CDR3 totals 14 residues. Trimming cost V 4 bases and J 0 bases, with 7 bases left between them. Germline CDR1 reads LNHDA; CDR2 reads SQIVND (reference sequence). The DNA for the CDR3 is TGTGCCAGTAGTAGGGACGGCTCTGGAAACACCATATATTTT. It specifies CASSRDGSGNTIYF.

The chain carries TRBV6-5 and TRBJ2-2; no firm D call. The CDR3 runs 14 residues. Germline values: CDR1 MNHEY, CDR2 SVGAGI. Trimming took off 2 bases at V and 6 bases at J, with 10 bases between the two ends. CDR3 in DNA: TGTGCCAGCAGTTACCCATTCGAGCCCGGGGAGCTGTTTTTT. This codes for CASSYPFEPGELFF.

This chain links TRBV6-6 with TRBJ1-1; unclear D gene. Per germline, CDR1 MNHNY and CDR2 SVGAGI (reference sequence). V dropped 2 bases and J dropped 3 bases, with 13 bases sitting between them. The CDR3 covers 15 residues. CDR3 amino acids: CASSYPLGRYTEAFF. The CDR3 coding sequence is TGTGCCAGCAGTTACCCCCTTGGGCGATACACTGAAGCTTTCTTT.

The CDR3 reads CASSLRDSPGNTIYF. In DNA form, the CDR3 reads TGTGCCAGCAGCTTAAGGGACAGTCCTGGAAACACCATATATTTT. This chain uses TRBV7-3 with TRBJ1-3; the match to TRBD1 covers 7 bases. Germline-derived CDR1 and CDR2 are SGHTA and FQGTGA. This CDR3 is 15 amino acids long. Trimming cost V 1 base and J 2 bases; bases outside gene matches: 2.

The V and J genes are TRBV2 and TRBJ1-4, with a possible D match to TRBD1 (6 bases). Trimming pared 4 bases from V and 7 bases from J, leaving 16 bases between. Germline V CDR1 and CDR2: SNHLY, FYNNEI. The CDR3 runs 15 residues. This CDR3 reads CASSASGVGSEKLFF. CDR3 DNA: TGTGCCAGCAGTGCGTCAGGGGTCGGAAGTGAAAAACTGTTTTTT.

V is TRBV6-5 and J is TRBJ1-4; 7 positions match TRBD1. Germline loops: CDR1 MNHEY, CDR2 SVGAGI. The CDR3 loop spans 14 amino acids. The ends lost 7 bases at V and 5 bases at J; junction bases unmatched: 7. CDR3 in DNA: TGTGCCAGCAAACCAGGGGGAGCGAATGAAAAACTGTTTTTT. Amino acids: CASKPGGANEKLFF.

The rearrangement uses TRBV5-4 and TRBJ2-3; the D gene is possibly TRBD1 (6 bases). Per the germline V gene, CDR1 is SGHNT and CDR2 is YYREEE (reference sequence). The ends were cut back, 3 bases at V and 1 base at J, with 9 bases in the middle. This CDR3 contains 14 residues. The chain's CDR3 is CASSSKGGTDTQYF. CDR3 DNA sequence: TGTGCCAGCAGCTCGAAGGGGGGCACAGATACGCAGTATTTT. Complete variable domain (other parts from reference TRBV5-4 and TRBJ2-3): ETGVTQSPTHLIKTRGQQVTLRCSSQSGHNTVSWYQQALGQGPQFIFQYYREEENGRGNFPPRFSGLQFPNYSSELNVNALELDDSALYLCASSSKGGTDTQYFGPGTRLTVL.

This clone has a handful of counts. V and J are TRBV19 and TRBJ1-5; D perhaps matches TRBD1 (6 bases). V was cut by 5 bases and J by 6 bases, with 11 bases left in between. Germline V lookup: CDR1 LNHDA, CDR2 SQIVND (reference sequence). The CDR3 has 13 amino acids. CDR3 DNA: TGTGCCAGTAGTCTCCAGGGGCCTCAGCCCCAGCATTTT. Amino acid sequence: CASSLQGPQPQHF. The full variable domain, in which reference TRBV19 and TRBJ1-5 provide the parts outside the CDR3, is DGGITQSPKYLFRKEGQNVTLSCEQNLNHDAMYWYRQDPGQGLRLIYYSQIVNDFQKGDIAEGYSVSREKKESFPLTVTSAQKNPTAFYLCASSLQGPQPQHFGDGTRLSIL.

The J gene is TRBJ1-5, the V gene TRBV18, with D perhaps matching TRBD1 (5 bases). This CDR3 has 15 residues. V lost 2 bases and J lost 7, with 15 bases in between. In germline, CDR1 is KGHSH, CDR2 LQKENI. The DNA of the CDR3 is TGTGCCAGCTCACCATCCGGGGGTATATTACAGCCCCAGCATTTT. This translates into CASSPSGGILQPQHF. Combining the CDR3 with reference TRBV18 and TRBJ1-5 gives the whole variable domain NAGVMQNPRHLVRRRGQEARLRCSPMKGHSHVYWYRQLPEEGLKFMVYLQKENIIDESGMPKERFSAEFPKEGPSILRIQQVVRGDSAAYFCASSPSGGILQPQHFGDGTRLSIL.

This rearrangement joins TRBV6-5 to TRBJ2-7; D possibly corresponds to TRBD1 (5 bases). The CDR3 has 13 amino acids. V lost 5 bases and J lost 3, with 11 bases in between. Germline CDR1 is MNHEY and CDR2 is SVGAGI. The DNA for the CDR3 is TGTGCCAGCAGTGTAGGGGAAGACTACGAGCAGTACTTC. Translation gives CASSVGEDYEQYF.

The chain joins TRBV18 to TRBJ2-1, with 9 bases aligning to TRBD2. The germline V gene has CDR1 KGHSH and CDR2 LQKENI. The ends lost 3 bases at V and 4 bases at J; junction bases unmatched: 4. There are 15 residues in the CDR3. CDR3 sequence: CASSPYSGGYNEQFF. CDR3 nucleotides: TGTGCCAGCTCACCCTATAGCGGGGGTTACAATGAGCAGTTCTTC.

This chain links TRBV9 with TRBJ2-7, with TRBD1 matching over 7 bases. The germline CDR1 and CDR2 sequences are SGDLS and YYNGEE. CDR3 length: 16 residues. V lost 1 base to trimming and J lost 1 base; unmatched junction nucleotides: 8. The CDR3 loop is CASSVSAKGASYEQYF. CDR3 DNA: TGTGCCAGCAGCGTAAGTGCGAAGGGGGCTTCCTACGAGCAGTACTTC.

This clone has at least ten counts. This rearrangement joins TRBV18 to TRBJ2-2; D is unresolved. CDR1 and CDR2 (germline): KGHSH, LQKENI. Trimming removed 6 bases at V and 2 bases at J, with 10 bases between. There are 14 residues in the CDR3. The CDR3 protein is CASSLQENTGELFF. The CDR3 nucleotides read TGTGCCAGCTCCCTCCAAGAAAACACCGGGGAGCTGTTTTTT.